A selection of T cell receptor beta chains follows, all from one sample in a study of blood T cells in healthy people across ages. TCRdb redid the calling of the 5' RACE reads with MiXCR, one entry per CDR3 protein. This table holds around 1,500,000 distinct CDR3 sequences, roughly 40% found once. The source material was blood. These receptors were collected from a woman aged 18-29 years in good health. CDR3s include the opening cysteine and the closing phenylalanine or tryptophan. Each record gives: CDR3 DNA, CDR3 protein, V gene, D gene, clone size, J gene. D genes are given only for firm matches. The size entry is marked missing in some rows and otherwise reads once, few, many or a size class.

CDR3nt: TGTGCCAGCGGGACCTACGAGCAGTACTTC; CDR3aa: CASGTYEQYF; v_gene: TRBV12-3/TRBV12-4; d_gene: .; abundance: many; j_gene: TRBJ2-7
CDR3nt: TGTGCCAGCAGCCAGGGACAGACCTCCTACAATGAGCAGTTCTTC; CDR3aa: CASSQGQTSYNEQFF; v_gene: TRBV4-2; d_gene: TRBD1; abundance: few; j_gene: TRBJ2-1
CDR3nt: TGTGCCAGCAGGGTTCTCAGGGTGTTCAAGTTCGAGACCCAGTACTTC; CDR3aa: CASRVLRVFKFETQYF; v_gene: TRBV6-1; d_gene: .; abundance: .; j_gene: TRBJ2-5
CDR3nt: TGTGTCAGCGGGGGACAGGGGAACACTGAAGCTTTCTTT; CDR3aa: CVSGGQGNTEAFF; v_gene: TRBV25-1; d_gene: TRBD1; abundance: .; j_gene: TRBJ1-1
CDR3nt: TGTGCCAGCAGCCCGACCGGGACAGACTTCCAAGAGACCCAGTACTTC; CDR3aa: CASSPTGTDFQETQYF; v_gene: TRBV7-9; d_gene: TRBD1; abundance: .; j_gene: TRBJ2-5
CDR3nt: TGCAGTGCGCTCGGACTAGCTAACTCCTACGAGCAGTACTTC; CDR3aa: CSALGLANSYEQYF; v_gene: TRBV20-1; d_gene: TRBD2; abundance: .; j_gene: TRBJ2-7
CDR3nt: TGTGCCTGGAGCGTTGGACAGGGGGCGAATCAGCCCCAGCATTTT; CDR3aa: CAWSVGQGANQPQHF; v_gene: TRBV30; d_gene: TRBD1; abundance: once; j_gene: TRBJ1-5
CDR3nt: TGTGCCAGCAGTACTCGACTAGCGGGAGGTAACCAAGAGACCCAGTACTTC; CDR3aa: CASSTRLAGGNQETQYF; v_gene: TRBV27; d_gene: TRBD2; abundance: .; j_gene: TRBJ2-5
CDR3nt: TGTGCCAGCAGCCACCCAGGTCGCAATGAGCAGTTCTTC; CDR3aa: CASSHPGRNEQFF; v_gene: TRBV3-1; d_gene: .; abundance: few; j_gene: TRBJ2-1
CDR3nt: TGTGCCAGTATTTCAAGCGGGGTAGAGACCCAGTACTTC; CDR3aa: CASISSGVETQYF; v_gene: TRBV6-6; d_gene: TRBD2; abundance: .; j_gene: TRBJ2-5
CDR3nt: TGCGCCAGCAGTGAGGAAATCAGCTCCGCCTACAATGAGCAGTTCTTC; CDR3aa: CASSEEISSAYNEQFF; v_gene: TRBV5-1; d_gene: .; abundance: few; j_gene: TRBJ2-1
CDR3nt: TGTGCCAGCAGCCCGACCCTCACCTCCATGTACGAGCAGTACTTC; CDR3aa: CASSPTLTSMYEQYF; v_gene: TRBV13; d_gene: .; abundance: few; j_gene: TRBJ2-7
CDR3nt: TGCGCCAGCAGCCCCCGAAGCGGGCTCCGGGACATCGTTACTGAAGCTTTCTTT; CDR3aa: CASSPRSGLRDIVTEAFF; v_gene: TRBV4-1; d_gene: .; abundance: few; j_gene: TRBJ1-1
CDR3nt: TGTGCCAGCAGTTTGAGGGGGGATAATTCACCCCTCCACTTT; CDR3aa: CASSLRGDNSPLHF; v_gene: TRBV12-3/TRBV12-4; d_gene: .; abundance: many; j_gene: TRBJ1-6
CDR3nt: TGTGCCAGCAGCTTATTAAGTTACGGACGCTTTCCTCATGAGCAGTACTTC; CDR3aa: CASSLLSYGRFPHEQYF; v_gene: TRBV7-9; d_gene: .; abundance: .; j_gene: TRBJ2-7
CDR3nt: TGCAGTGCTAGCGCGACAGGGGGCAAATTTAAGCCCCACGGGCAGTACTTC; CDR3aa: CSASATGGKFKPHGQYF; v_gene: TRBV20-1; d_gene: TRBD1; abundance: .; j_gene: TRBJ2-7
CDR3nt: TGCAGTGCTAGGACTGTAATGGGCACCGGGGAGCTGTTTTTT; CDR3aa: CSARTVMGTGELFF; v_gene: TRBV20-1; d_gene: .; abundance: .; j_gene: TRBJ2-2
CDR3nt: TGTGCCATCAGCAACCGGGACGGGCCCTACGAGCAGTACTTC; CDR3aa: CAISNRDGPYEQYF; v_gene: TRBV10-3; d_gene: .; abundance: .; j_gene: TRBJ2-7
CDR3nt: TGCAGCGCTCGGACAGCCTCGGCCGAGCAGTACTTC; CDR3aa: CSARTASAEQYF; v_gene: TRBV29-1; d_gene: .; abundance: few; j_gene: TRBJ2-7
CDR3nt: TGCGCCAGCAGCCCCGGAACAGGGGGCGACAGTCAGCCCCAGCATTTT; CDR3aa: CASSPGTGGDSQPQHF; v_gene: TRBV4-1; d_gene: TRBD1; abundance: .; j_gene: TRBJ1-5
CDR3nt: TGTGCCAGCAGTCGCGCCACAGGGGGCAATAATTCACCCCTCCACTTT; CDR3aa: CASSRATGGNNSPLHF; v_gene: TRBV6-5; d_gene: TRBD1; abundance: .; j_gene: TRBJ1-6
CDR3nt: TGTGCCAGCAGCTTGCGGCCAGGCTACAATGAGCAGTACTTC; CDR3aa: CASSLRPGYNEQYF; v_gene: TRBV7-9; d_gene: .; abundance: once; j_gene: TRBJ2-7
CDR3nt: TGTGCCAGCAGCCAAGAATTGGCTAGCCCTCCCAAGGAGCAGTTCTTC; CDR3aa: CASSQELASPPKEQFF; v_gene: TRBV3-1; d_gene: .; abundance: .; j_gene: TRBJ2-1
CDR3nt: TGTGCCAGCAGCCCGCGGACTAGCAGGCCGGAGTATACGCAGTATTTT; CDR3aa: CASSPRTSRPEYTQYF; v_gene: TRBV7-9; d_gene: TRBD2; abundance: .; j_gene: TRBJ2-3
CDR3nt: TGTGCCAGCACCACGAGTAGCATGAACACTGAAGCTTTCTTT; CDR3aa: CASTTSSMNTEAFF; v_gene: TRBV25-1; d_gene: .; abundance: .; j_gene: TRBJ1-1
CDR3nt: TGTGCCAGCAGTGAGATGGGCAGCAGCTCCTACGAGCAGTACTTC; CDR3aa: CASSEMGSSSYEQYF; v_gene: TRBV2; d_gene: .; abundance: few; j_gene: TRBJ2-7
CDR3nt: TGCAGCGTTTCACAGGGGTTGGGAGACAATGAGCAGTTCTTC; CDR3aa: CSVSQGLGDNEQFF; v_gene: TRBV29-1; d_gene: TRBD1; abundance: many; j_gene: TRBJ2-1
CDR3nt: TGTGCCAGCAGCCTACAGGGGGCGCCATACGAGCAGTACTTC; CDR3aa: CASSLQGAPYEQYF; v_gene: TRBV7-2; d_gene: TRBD1; abundance: few; j_gene: TRBJ2-7
CDR3nt: TGTGCCAGCAGTTACTTTGGGGCCGCAGCTAGGGAGCAGTACTTC; CDR3aa: CASSYFGAAAREQYF; v_gene: TRBV6-5; d_gene: .; abundance: .; j_gene: TRBJ2-7
CDR3nt: TGCGCCAGCAGCCCGACAGGGGGTGAAAATAATTCACCCCTCCACTTT; CDR3aa: CASSPTGGENNSPLHF; v_gene: TRBV5-1; d_gene: TRBD1; abundance: once; j_gene: TRBJ1-6
CDR3nt: TGTGCCAGCAGCTTCAAATACGGGGGGCAGCCCCAGCATTTT; CDR3aa: CASSFKYGGQPQHF; v_gene: TRBV7-2; d_gene: .; abundance: .; j_gene: TRBJ1-5
CDR3nt: TGTGCCAGCAGTGTCTTCCCGGGACAACCCTACGAGCAGTACTTC; CDR3aa: CASSVFPGQPYEQYF; v_gene: TRBV27; d_gene: .; abundance: .; j_gene: TRBJ2-7
CDR3nt: TGCAGCGTTGAAGATGGTAAAGGGGCGGCTTTCTTT; CDR3aa: CSVEDGKGAAFF; v_gene: TRBV29-1; d_gene: .; abundance: .; j_gene: TRBJ1-1
CDR3nt: TGTGCCAGCAGAGCCGGGACAGGGTTCTTTGGTGGCTACACCTTC; CDR3aa: CASRAGTGFFGGYTF; v_gene: TRBV12-3/TRBV12-4; d_gene: TRBD1; abundance: .; j_gene: TRBJ1-2
CDR3nt: TGCAGTGCTAGAGAGGGCGGGACGGCGCAGTATTTT; CDR3aa: CSAREGGTAQYF; v_gene: TRBV20-1; d_gene: .; abundance: .; j_gene: TRBJ2-3
CDR3nt: TGTGCCAGCAGCGGCAGCGGGGATAACTCTGGAAACACCATATATTTT; CDR3aa: CASSGSGDNSGNTIYF; v_gene: TRBV7-9; d_gene: .; abundance: few; j_gene: TRBJ1-3
CDR3nt: TGTGCCAGCAGTTTAAGCAGGGAGCGGTCCTACGAGCAGTACTTC; CDR3aa: CASSLSRERSYEQYF; v_gene: TRBV12-3/TRBV12-4; d_gene: .; abundance: .; j_gene: TRBJ2-7
CDR3nt: TGTGCCAGCAGTGCGGCGGGGAGGCCTAGCTATGAGCAGTACTTC; CDR3aa: CASSAAGRPSYEQYF; v_gene: TRBV2; d_gene: .; abundance: .; j_gene: TRBJ2-7
CDR3nt: TGTGCCAGCAGCTTCGGGACAGGCACGTACCAAGAGACCCAGTACTTC; CDR3aa: CASSFGTGTYQETQYF; v_gene: TRBV7-9; d_gene: TRBD1; abundance: .; j_gene: TRBJ2-5
CDR3nt: TGCAGTGCTCGGACGACTAGCGGGAGGTCCCGCTCCTACAATGAGCAGTTCTTC; CDR3aa: CSARTTSGRSRSYNEQFF; v_gene: TRBV20-1; d_gene: TRBD2; abundance: .; j_gene: TRBJ2-1
CDR3nt: TGTGCCAGCAGTTATAATCCGGGCGGCTCCTATAATTCACCCCTCCACTTT; CDR3aa: CASSYNPGGSYNSPLHF; v_gene: TRBV6-5; d_gene: .; abundance: few; j_gene: TRBJ1-6
CDR3nt: TGCAGCGTTGAAGACCCCGGGACAGTCTATGGCTACACCTTC; CDR3aa: CSVEDPGTVYGYTF; v_gene: TRBV29-1; d_gene: TRBD1; abundance: few; j_gene: TRBJ1-2
CDR3nt: TGCAGCGTTACGACAGGGAGGGACGAGCAGTTCTTC; CDR3aa: CSVTTGRDEQFF; v_gene: TRBV29-1; d_gene: .; abundance: few; j_gene: TRBJ2-1
CDR3nt: TGTGCCATCAGTGAAACAGGGGTGCAAGGCTCACCCCTCCACTTT; CDR3aa: CAISETGVQGSPLHF; v_gene: TRBV10-3; d_gene: TRBD1; abundance: few; j_gene: TRBJ1-6
CDR3nt: TGTGCCAGCAGCCAAGGTCCCGGGACAGGAGAGACCCAGTACTTC; CDR3aa: CASSQGPGTGETQYF; v_gene: TRBV3-1; d_gene: TRBD1; abundance: once; j_gene: TRBJ2-5
CDR3nt: TGTGCCAGCAGCCCCGCGGGGGGAGATCAGCCCCAGCATTTT; CDR3aa: CASSPAGGDQPQHF; v_gene: TRBV7-9; d_gene: .; abundance: .; j_gene: TRBJ1-5
CDR3nt: TGCAGTGCGACAGGGGCCTCGACTGGCTACACCTTC; CDR3aa: CSATGASTGYTF; v_gene: TRBV20-1; d_gene: TRBD1; abundance: once; j_gene: TRBJ1-2
CDR3nt: TGCAGTGCTAGTGGTCTAGCGGGGATACAAGAGACCCAGTACTTC; CDR3aa: CSASGLAGIQETQYF; v_gene: TRBV20-1; d_gene: TRBD2; abundance: few; j_gene: TRBJ2-5
CDR3nt: TGTGCCAGCAGCTTAGGAGGCGCTAGCGGGGATGCGAGCTCCTACAATGAGCAGTACTTC; CDR3aa: CASSLGGASGDASSYNEQYF; v_gene: TRBV7-8; d_gene: TRBD2; abundance: .; j_gene: TRBJ2-7
CDR3nt: TGCAGCGTGAGTCGGGGGACCTTTGGGGATACGCAGTATTTT; CDR3aa: CSVSRGTFGDTQYF; v_gene: TRBV29-1; d_gene: .; abundance: few; j_gene: TRBJ2-3
CDR3nt: TGTGCCAGCAGTGAATGGTCAGGGGAGGTGGAGACCCAGTACTTC; CDR3aa: CASSEWSGEVETQYF; v_gene: TRBV2; d_gene: .; abundance: once; j_gene: TRBJ2-5
CDR3nt: TGCGCCAGCAGCCAAGATGGGGGTAGTGGTCAGCCCCAGCATTTT; CDR3aa: CASSQDGGSGQPQHF; v_gene: TRBV4-1; d_gene: .; abundance: .; j_gene: TRBJ1-5
CDR3nt: TGCAGCGCCGCACAGACAGGGGGTGGCTACACCTTC; CDR3aa: CSAAQTGGGYTF; v_gene: TRBV29-1; d_gene: TRBD1; abundance: once; j_gene: TRBJ1-2
CDR3nt: TGTGCCAGCAGTTTAACCCAGGGAGTCTCTTACGAGCAGTACTTC; CDR3aa: CASSLTQGVSYEQYF; v_gene: TRBV27; d_gene: .; abundance: few; j_gene: TRBJ2-7
CDR3nt: TGCAGTAAGACAGCGTCTAGCCAAGAGACCCAGTACTTC; CDR3aa: CSKTASSQETQYF; v_gene: TRBV20-1; d_gene: .; abundance: .; j_gene: TRBJ2-5
CDR3nt: TGTGCCAGCAGTTTATTCCGGATGACTGAAGCTTTCTTT; CDR3aa: CASSLFRMTEAFF; v_gene: TRBV28; d_gene: .; abundance: .; j_gene: TRBJ1-1
CDR3nt: TGTGCCACCGCCCTAGCGGGAGGCACCTACAATGAGCAGTTCTTC; CDR3aa: CATALAGGTYNEQFF; v_gene: TRBV6-1; d_gene: TRBD2; abundance: few; j_gene: TRBJ2-1
CDR3nt: TGTGCCAGCAGCCCGACAGGGGTCTCCTATAATTCACCCCTCCACTTT; CDR3aa: CASSPTGVSYNSPLHF; v_gene: TRBV27; d_gene: TRBD1; abundance: few; j_gene: TRBJ1-6
CDR3nt: TGTGCCAGCAGTTTTCGGGGGCCCGCCTACGAGCAGTACTTC; CDR3aa: CASSFRGPAYEQYF; v_gene: TRBV27; d_gene: .; abundance: few; j_gene: TRBJ2-7